This T cell receptor (beta chain) was profiled in a study of radiotherapy plus CTLA-4 blockade in lung cancer listed by TCRdb under 2018. Study-level background: Objective responses were observed in about 17% of enrolled patients, and disease control was achieved in less than 35%.

What the work shows at the level of the full study, not this receptor alone: Early dynamic changes in blood T cell clones, together with increased serum interferon-beta after radiation, were reported as the strongest predictors of response. After treatment with radiotherapy and ipilimumab, TCR clones that originated in tumors expanded in peripheral blood.

As concerns this clone: Its antigen remains undetermined. Nothing much larger sits one base from this clone, and base qualities are not available.

The library was produced with the immunoSEQ multiplex PCR assay. Drawn from immuneACCESS, this table holds only the in-frame rearrangements with V and J called that TCRdb kept. Clones are partly lost; checked studies trace under half to an unresolved V gene and leave the rest unexplained. This sample comprises about 120,000 clones, more than 65% of them detected only once. Clones ranked in the top ten supply 4.5% to 6.5% of the sample. Sequences SGHRS (CDR1) and YFSETQ (CDR2) are obtained from the germline V gene. V loses 0 bases at its end and J loses 5 bases; junction bases beyond the gene matches: 7. The CDR3 sequence holds 16 residues, the cysteine and phenylalanine included. Only the CDR3 region is kept as DNA, spanning 48 bases read in frame from base 1. In this study, focal radiation therapy paired with CTLA-4 blockade (ipilimumab) was tested in patients who had chemo-refractory metastatic non-small-cell lung cancer.

The clonotype comes from a human donor with non-small cell lung cancer who had a partial response to radiotherapy plus ipilimumab. The sequences come from peripheral blood, collected from a patient treated with radiotherapy plus ipilimumab. The sequence links TRBV5-1 to TRBJ2-1; 8 of the junction bases match TRBD2. The nucleotides are TGCGCCAGCAGCTTGGGTGGTAGCGGGACACACAATGAGCAGTTCTTC. This is translated as CASSLGGSGTHNEQFF.